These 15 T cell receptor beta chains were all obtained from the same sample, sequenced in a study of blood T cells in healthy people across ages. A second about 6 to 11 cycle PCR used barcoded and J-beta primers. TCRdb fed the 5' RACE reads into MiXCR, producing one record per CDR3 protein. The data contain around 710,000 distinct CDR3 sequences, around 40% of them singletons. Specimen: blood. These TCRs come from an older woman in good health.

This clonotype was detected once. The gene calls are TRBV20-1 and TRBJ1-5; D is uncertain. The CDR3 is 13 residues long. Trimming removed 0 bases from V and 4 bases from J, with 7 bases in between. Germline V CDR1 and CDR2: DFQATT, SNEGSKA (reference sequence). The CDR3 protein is CSAREFPNQPQHF. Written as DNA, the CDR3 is TGCAGTGCTAGAGAATTTCCGAATCAGCCCCAGCATTTT.

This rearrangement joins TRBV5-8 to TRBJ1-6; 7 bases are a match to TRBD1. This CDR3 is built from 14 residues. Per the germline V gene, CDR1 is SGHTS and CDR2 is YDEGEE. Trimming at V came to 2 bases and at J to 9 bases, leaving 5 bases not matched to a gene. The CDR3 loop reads CASSLQGIGSPLHF. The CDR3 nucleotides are TGTGCCAGCAGCTTACAGGGGATAGGTTCACCCCTCCACTTT.

In nucleotides, the CDR3 is TGTGCCAGCAGTTCACGACAACCGGGACTAGGCCACGAGCAGTACTTC. Protein product: CASSSRQPGLGHEQYF. This rearrangement joins TRBV12-3 or TRBV12-4 to TRBJ2-5; 8 bases match TRBD2. The J call may be wrong; the DNA end is better matched by TRBJ2-7. There are 16 residues in the CDR3.

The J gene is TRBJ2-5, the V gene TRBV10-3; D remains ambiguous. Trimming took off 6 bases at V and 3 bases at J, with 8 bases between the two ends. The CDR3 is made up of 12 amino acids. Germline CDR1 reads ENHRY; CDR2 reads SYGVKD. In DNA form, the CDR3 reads TGTGCCATCAGGCCTGGTAAAGAGACCCAGTACTTC. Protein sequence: CAIRPGKETQYF.

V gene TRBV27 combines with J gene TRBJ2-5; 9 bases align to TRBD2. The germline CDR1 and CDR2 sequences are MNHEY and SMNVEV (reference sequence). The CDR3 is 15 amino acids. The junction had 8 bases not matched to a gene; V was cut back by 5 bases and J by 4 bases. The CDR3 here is CASSRSSGGLETQYF. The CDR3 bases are TGTGCCAGCAGTCGGAGTAGCGGGGGACTAGAGACCCAGTACTTC.

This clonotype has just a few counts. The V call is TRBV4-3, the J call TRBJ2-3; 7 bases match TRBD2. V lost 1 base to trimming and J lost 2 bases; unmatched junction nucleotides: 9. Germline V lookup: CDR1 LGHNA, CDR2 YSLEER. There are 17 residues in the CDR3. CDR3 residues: CASSQGPGRYFTDTQYF. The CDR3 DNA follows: TGCGCCAGCAGCCAAGGGCCCGGGAGGTATTTCACAGATACGCAGTATTTT.

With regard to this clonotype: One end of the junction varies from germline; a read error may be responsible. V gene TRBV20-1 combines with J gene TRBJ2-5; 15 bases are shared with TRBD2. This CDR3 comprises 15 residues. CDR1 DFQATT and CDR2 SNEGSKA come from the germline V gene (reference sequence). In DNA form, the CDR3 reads TGCAGTGCCCGAGGACTAGCGGGAGGGCAAGGGACCCAGTACTTC. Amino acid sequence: CSARGLAGGQGTQYF.

CDR3 coding DNA: TGTGCCAGCAGTTTCATTCACTCTGGGGCCAACGTCCTGACTTTC. Translation: CASSFIHSGANVLTF. This chain uses TRBV27 with TRBJ2-6; D gene ambiguous. Trimming removed 3 bases at V and 0 bases at J, with 6 bases between. The CDR3 sequence is 15 residues long. Germline CDR1 MNHEY, CDR2 SMNVEV (reference sequence).

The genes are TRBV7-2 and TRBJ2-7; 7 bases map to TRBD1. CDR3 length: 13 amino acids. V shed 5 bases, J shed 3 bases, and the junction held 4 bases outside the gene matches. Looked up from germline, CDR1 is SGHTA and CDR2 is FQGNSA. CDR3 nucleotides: TGTGCCAGCAGCGCCACAGGGGTCTACGAGCAGTACTTC. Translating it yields CASSATGVYEQYF.

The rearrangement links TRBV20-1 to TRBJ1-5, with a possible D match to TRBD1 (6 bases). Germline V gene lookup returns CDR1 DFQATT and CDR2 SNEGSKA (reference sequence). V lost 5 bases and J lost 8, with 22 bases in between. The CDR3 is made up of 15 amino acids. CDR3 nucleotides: TGCAGTGCTCTCACCGGGGGCCGTCTATCTAAGCCCCAGCATTTT. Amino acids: CSALTGGRLSKPQHF.

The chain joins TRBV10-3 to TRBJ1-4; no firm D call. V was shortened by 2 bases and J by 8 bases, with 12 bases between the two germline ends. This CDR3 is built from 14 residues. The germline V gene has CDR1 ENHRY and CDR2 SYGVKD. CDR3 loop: CAISEGTIAEKLFF. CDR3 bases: TGTGCCATCAGTGAGGGAACAATCGCCGAAAAACTGTTTTTT.

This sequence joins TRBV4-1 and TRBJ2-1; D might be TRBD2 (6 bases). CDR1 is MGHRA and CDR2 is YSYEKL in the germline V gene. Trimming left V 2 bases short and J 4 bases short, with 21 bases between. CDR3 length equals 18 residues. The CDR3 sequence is CASSQSGLTRSLYNEQFF. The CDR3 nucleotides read TGCGCCAGCAGCCAAAGCGGGTTGACGAGGAGCCTATACAATGAGCAGTTCTTC.

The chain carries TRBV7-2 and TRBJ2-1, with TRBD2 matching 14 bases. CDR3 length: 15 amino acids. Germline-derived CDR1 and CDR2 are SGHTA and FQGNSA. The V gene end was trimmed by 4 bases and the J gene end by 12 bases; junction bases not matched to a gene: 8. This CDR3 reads CASSSRTSGGPGQFF. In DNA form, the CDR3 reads TGTGCCAGCAGCTCCCGGACTAGCGGGGGGCCGGGGCAGTTCTTC.

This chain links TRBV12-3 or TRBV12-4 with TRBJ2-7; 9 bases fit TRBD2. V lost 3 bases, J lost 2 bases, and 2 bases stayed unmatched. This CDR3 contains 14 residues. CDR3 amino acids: CASSFLAGPYEQYF. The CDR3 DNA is TGTGCCAGCAGTTTCCTAGCGGGACCCTACGAGCAGTACTTC.

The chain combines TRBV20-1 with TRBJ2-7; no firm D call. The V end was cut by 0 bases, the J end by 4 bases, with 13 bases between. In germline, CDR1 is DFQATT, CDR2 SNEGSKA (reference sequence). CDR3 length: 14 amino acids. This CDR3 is CSAREDPVGYEQYF. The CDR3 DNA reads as TGCAGTGCTAGAGAAGATCCAGTTGGGTACGAGCAGTACTTC.